What follows are 25 T cell receptor beta chains derived from one specimen sequenced in a study of blood T cell repertoires in COVID-19. Using immunoSEQ multiplex PCR, the repertoire was profiled, and TCRdb retains in-frame clones only, with some absent. The sample has approximately 130,000 clones, 80% to 90% seen once. Sequenced material: peripheral blood. These receptors were obtained from a man aged 50 or older with active COVID-19.

The chain carries TRBV28 and TRBJ1-4; D remains unclear. V lost 4 bases to trimming and J lost 5 bases, with 14 bases between them. This CDR3 is 15 amino acids long. Looked up from germline, CDR1 is MDHEN and CDR2 is SYDVKM. The CDR3 spells CASSSIRGMNEKLFF. For the CDR3, the DNA is TGTGCCAGCAGTTCAATCCGAGGAATGAATGAAAAACTGTTTTTT. The whole variable domain, remainder taken from reference TRBV28 and TRBJ1-4, is DVKVTQSSRYLVKRTGEKVFLECVQDMDHENMFWYRQDPGLGLRLIYFSYDVKMKEKGDIPEGYSVSREKKERFSLILESASTNQTSMYLCASSSIRGMNEKLFFGSGTQLSVL.

This rearrangement joins TRBV18 to TRBJ2-2, with D perhaps TRBD2 (5 bases). Trimming removed 6 bases from V and 2 bases from J, with 10 bases in between. The CDR3 is 14 residues long. Germline CDR1 is KGHSH and CDR2 is LQKENI. The CDR3 region has the DNA TGTGCCAGCTCGAAAGGACTTAACACCGGGGAGCTGTTTTTT. It yields the protein CASSKGLNTGELFF.

This clone has a single count. The CDR3, as DNA: TGTGCCAGCAGCTTGCCCGGGGGGGCCGTTGAGCAGTTCTTC. Its translation: CASSLPGGAVEQFF. The chain employs TRBV5-4 and TRBJ2-1; 8 bases are a match to TRBD2. Unmatched junction bases numbered 6, after V lost 1 base and J lost 9 bases. This CDR3 region has 14 residues. Germline CDR1 SGHNT, CDR2 YYREEE (reference sequence).

This chain connects TRBV9 to TRBJ1-4, with 12 positions matching TRBD1. CDR1 is SGDLS and CDR2 is YYNGEE in the germline V gene. After removal of 5 bases from V and 4 bases from J, the junction contained 3 bases not matched to a gene. This CDR3 spans 15 amino acids. The CDR3 sequence is CASRGQGAGNEKLFF. The DNA for the CDR3 is TGTGCCAGCAGGGGACAGGGGGCCGGTAATGAAAAACTGTTTTTT.

The V call is TRBV4-1, the J call TRBJ1-2; 7 bases line up with TRBD1. Germline V CDR1 and CDR2: MGHRA, YSYEKL. The CDR3 is made up of 14 amino acids. The trim removed 0 bases at V and 4 bases at J, leaving 2 bases unmatched. CDR3 residues: CASSQDGTVYGYTF. The CDR3 nucleotides are TGCGCCAGCAGCCAAGACGGGACAGTCTATGGCTACACCTTC.

The rearrangement joins TRBV5-4 to TRBJ2-6, with 8 nucleotides matching TRBD1. The CDR3 extends over 20 amino acids. The V gene's germline CDR1 is SGHNT and CDR2 YYREEE (reference sequence). Trimming took 0 bases from V and 0 from J; bases not matched to a gene: 11. In nucleotides, the CDR3 is TGTGCCAGCAGCTTGGGGGGGCCCGGACAGGGAAGCTCTGGGGCCAACGTCCTGACTTTC. The encoded protein is CASSLGGPGQGSSGANVLTF.

V and J are TRBV7-6 and TRBJ2-1; D is possibly TRBD1 (5 bases). The CDR3 is made up of 14 amino acids. The germline CDR1 and CDR2 sequences are SGHVS and FNYEAQ. Trimming removed 3 bases from V and 9 bases from J, with 15 bases in between. The CDR3 coding sequence is TGTGCCAGCAGCTTTACACTATTTGACAGTGAGCAGTTCTTC. It yields the protein CASSFTLFDSEQFF.

The rearrangement joins TRBV29-1 to TRBJ2-3; 8 bases are a match to TRBD2. From germline, CDR1 is SQVTM and CDR2 ANQGSEA. The V gene end was trimmed by 4 bases and the J gene end by 2 bases; junction bases not matched to a gene: 5. CDR3 length equals 14 residues. The CDR3 sequence: CSVVKRGITDTQYF. The CDR3 DNA is TGCAGCGTTGTGAAGCGGGGGATCACAGATACGCAGTATTTT.

The genes are TRBV28 and TRBJ1-3; no clear D. Trimming stripped 7 bases from V and 0 bases from J, with 16 bases between. This CDR3 comprises 16 residues. Looked up from germline, CDR1 is MDHEN and CDR2 is SYDVKM. The CDR3 loop reads CASTGLPPYSGNTIYF. The CDR3 DNA reads TGTGCCAGCACCGGACTGCCACCCTACTCTGGAAACACCATATATTTT.

The V gene is TRBV28, the J gene TRBJ1-3; D remains unclear. CDR3 length equals 13 residues. V shed 3 bases and J shed 4 bases, with 7 bases lying between them. Germline CDR1 is MDHEN and CDR2 is SYDVKM. Written as DNA, the CDR3 is TGTGCCAGCAGTTTCAACGGGGGAAACACCATATATTTT. As protein: CASSFNGGNTIYF.

This clone was counted a few times. The chain carries TRBV2 and TRBJ1-6; D is unresolved. The germline gives CDR1 SNHLY, CDR2 FYNNEI. Deletions cut 6 bases from V and 6 bases from J, with 9 bases between. The CDR3 loop spans 13 amino acids. CDR3 nucleotide sequence: TGTGCCAGCAGGTACCGGGTTAATTCACCCCTCCACTTT. Translated, it gives CASRYRVNSPLHF. Using reference TRBV2 and TRBJ1-6 for the parts outside the CDR3, the full variable domain is EPEVTQTPSHQVTQMGQEVILRCVPISNHLYFYWYRQILGQKVEFLVSFYNNEISEKSEIFDDQFSVERPDGSNFTLKIRSTKLEDSAMYFCASRYRVNSPLHFGNGTRLTVT.

The chain is built from TRBV7-2 and TRBJ2-3; 7 positions match TRBD2. With 4 bases clipped from V and 6 bases from J, the junction kept 13 bases outside the gene matches. This CDR3 is 16 amino acids long. Germline loops: CDR1 SGHTA, CDR2 FQGNSA. CDR3 nucleotide sequence: TGTGCCAGCAGCTGGGGACGAGCGGGGCGTAGGGATACGCAGTATTTT. Protein: CASSWGRAGRRDTQYF.

This clone has a handful of counts. This sequence joins TRBV29-1 and TRBJ2-4, with 11 bases fitting TRBD1. Germline CDR1 is SQVTM and CDR2 is ANQGSEA. The ends lost 7 bases at V and 6 bases at J; junction bases unmatched: 5. The CDR3 covers 13 residues. The DNA of the CDR3 is TGCAGCGCCCTGGGACAGGGGGGAAACATTCAGTACTTC. Protein product: CSALGQGGNIQYF. Full variable domain (rest looked up from reference TRBV29-1 and TRBJ2-4): SAVISQKPSRDICQRGTSLTIQCQVDSQVTMMFWYRQQPGQSLTLIATANQGSEATYESGFVIDKFPISRPNLTFSTLTVSNMSPEDSSIYLCSALGQGGNIQYFGAGTRLSVL.

The rearrangement links TRBV6-5 to TRBJ2-1; TRBD2 aligns across 8 bases. Germline V CDR1 and CDR2: MNHEY, SVGAGI. The CDR3 spans 15 residues. V lost 8 bases to trimming and J lost 3 bases; unmatched junction nucleotides: 9. The CDR3 sequence: CASHGGGLGYNEQFF. CDR3 in DNA: TGTGCCAGCCACGGGGGGGGACTAGGCTACAATGAGCAGTTCTTC.

The chain carries TRBV29-1 and TRBJ2-1, with D possibly matching TRBD1 (5 bases). This CDR3 contains 14 residues. With 4 bases removed from V and 2 bases from J, the gap between germline ends came to 12 bases. The germline gives CDR1 SQVTM, CDR2 ANQGSEA. CDR3 coding DNA: TGCAGCGTTGTCATTCCAGGGACCTACAATGAGCAGTTCTTC. This sequence encodes CSVVIPGTYNEQFF.

The chain joins TRBV7-8 to TRBJ2-1, with D possibly TRBD2 on 5 matching bases. The germline gives CDR1 SGHVS, CDR2 FQNEAQ. V dropped 1 base and J dropped 3 bases, with 19 bases sitting between them. CDR3 length: 18 amino acids. The CDR3 spells CASSLGRVRGRHYNEQFF. The CDR3 DNA reads as TGTGCCAGCAGCTTAGGAAGGGTAAGAGGGCGACACTACAATGAGCAGTTCTTC.

The genes are TRBV5-6 and TRBJ1-1, with D possibly matching TRBD1 (5 bases). V was pared by 4 bases and J by 6 bases, with 19 bases between. The CDR3 has 15 residues. Germline loops: CDR1 SGHDT, CDR2 YYEEEE. In DNA form, the CDR3 reads TGTGCCAGCAGCCCGGCGCGGGGGGGAAGGTCTGAAGCTTTCTTT. It yields the protein CASSPARGGRSEAFF.

The chain links TRBV6-1 to TRBJ2-3; 9 bases match TRBD2. The CDR3 length is 16 residues. CDR1 is MNHNS and CDR2 is SASEGT in the germline V gene. The trim removed 2 bases at V and 4 bases at J, leaving 7 bases unmatched. CDR3 nucleotides: TGTGCCAGCAGTGAACTCCGGGCGGGGGGGGCAGATACGCAGTATTTT. This gives the protein CASSELRAGGADTQYF.

This clone has a handful of counts. The chain couples TRBV5-1 to TRBJ2-2; perhaps TRBD1 as D (6 bases). Germline V gene lookup returns CDR1 SGHRS and CDR2 YFSETQ. The germline V and J ends were trimmed by 6 bases and 7 bases, with 19 bases remaining between them. The length of the CDR3 is 15 residues. The CDR3 sequence: CASKYGGQGSGELFF. The CDR3 DNA reads as TGCGCCAGCAAGTATGGGGGCCAAGGTAGCGGGGAGCTGTTTTTT.

The chain combines TRBV5-8 with TRBJ2-5; D possibly corresponds to TRBD2 (6 bases). Germline CDR1 SGHTS, CDR2 YDEGEE. The CDR3 runs 15 residues. Trimming removed 6 bases from V and 5 bases from J, with 20 bases in between. CDR3 in amino acids: CASTRGGRTAETQYF. CDR3 DNA sequence: TGTGCCAGCACCCGTGGGGGGAGGACTGCTGAGACCCAGTACTTC.

This clone was seen a single time. The CDR3 spells CASSSPNGANVLTF. CDR3 DNA sequence: TGCGCCAGCAGCTCTCCTAATGGGGCCAACGTCCTGACTTTC. V usage is TRBV5-1 and J usage is TRBJ2-6, with no clear D. This CDR3 comprises 14 residues. CDR1 is SGHRS, CDR2 YFSETQ, per germline. Trimming pared 3 bases from V and 3 bases from J, leaving 7 bases between.

V and J are TRBV19 and TRBJ2-2; D is uncertain. Germline V lookup: CDR1 LNHDA, CDR2 SQIVND (reference sequence). The CDR3 is 14 amino acids. V shed 7 bases and J shed 1 base, with 10 bases lying between them. Here the CDR3 DNA reads TGTGCCAGTAATGAGCCGGGGAACACCGGGGAGCTGTTTTTT. Its translation: CASNEPGNTGELFF. The full variable domain, completed using reference TRBV19 and TRBJ2-2, is DGGITQSPKYLFRKEGQNVTLSCEQNLNHDAMYWYRQDPGQGLRLIYYSQIVNDFQKGDIAEGYSVSREKKESFPLTVTSAQKNPTAFYLCASNEPGNTGELFFGEGSRLTVL.

The gene calls are TRBV7-9 and TRBJ2-5, with D unclear. The CDR3 sequence is 14 residues long. Trimming removed 2 bases from V and 3 bases from J, with 10 bases in between. Germline CDR1 reads SEHNR; CDR2 reads FQNEAQ (reference sequence). The CDR3 region has the DNA TGTGCCAGCAGCTTAATTGGGCAGAAAGAGACCCAGTACTTC. Translated: CASSLIGQKETQYF.

The V gene is TRBV18, the J gene TRBJ2-5; TRBD2 is a possible D gene (6 bases). This CDR3 spans 17 amino acids. The V end lost 3 bases, the J end lost 3 bases, and 20 bases lay between the germline ends. The germline V gene has CDR1 KGHSH and CDR2 LQKENI. CDR3 sequence: CASSPLGASATKETQYF. The CDR3 coding sequence is TGTGCCAGCTCACCTCTCGGGGCTAGCGCCACAAAAGAGACCCAGTACTTC.

This clone has a count of ten or more. The chain has TRBV4-1 and TRBJ2-5; D may be TRBD1 (5 bases). CDR1 is MGHRA, CDR2 YSYEKL, per germline. Trimming left V 1 base short and J 7 bases short, with 19 bases between. CDR3 length equals 16 residues. This CDR3 is CASSQVKLWPRGTQYF. The CDR3 DNA sequence: TGCGCCAGCAGCCAAGTAAAGTTGTGGCCAAGGGGGACCCAGTACTTC.